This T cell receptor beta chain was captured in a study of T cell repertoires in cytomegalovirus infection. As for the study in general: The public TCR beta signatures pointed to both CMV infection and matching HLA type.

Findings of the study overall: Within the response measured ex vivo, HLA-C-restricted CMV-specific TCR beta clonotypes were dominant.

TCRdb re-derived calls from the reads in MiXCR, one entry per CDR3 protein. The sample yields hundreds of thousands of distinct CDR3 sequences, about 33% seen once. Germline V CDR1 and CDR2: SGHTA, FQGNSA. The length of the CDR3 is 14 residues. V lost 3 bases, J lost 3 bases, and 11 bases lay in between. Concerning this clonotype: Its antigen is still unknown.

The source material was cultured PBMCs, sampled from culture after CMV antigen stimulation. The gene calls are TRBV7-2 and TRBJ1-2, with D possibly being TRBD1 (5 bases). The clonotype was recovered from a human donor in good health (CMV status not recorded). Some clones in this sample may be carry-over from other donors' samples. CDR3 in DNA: TGTGCCAGCAGCTTCTCGGGGGTTCACTATGGCTACACCTTC. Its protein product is CASSFSGVHYGYTF.